The 21 T cell receptor beta chains presented below share a single source sample, sequenced in a study of OX40 agonist ivuxolimab in advanced cancers. Clones were sequenced by immunoSEQ multiplex PCR, and TCRdb holds only the in-frame ones, with some missing. The sample yields about 60,000 clones, 90% to 95% seen once. The sample in question was CD4+ or CD8+ T cells sorted from blood, obtained in a trial of the OX40 agonist ivuxolimab. The receptors were gathered from an adult with an advanced solid tumor such as melanoma, head and neck, liver or kidney cancer.

The chain joins TRBV28 to TRBJ2-7; 7 bases line up with TRBD1. This CDR3 spans 14 amino acids. Germline values: CDR1 MDHEN, CDR2 SYDVKM. The V and J ends lost 5 bases and 2 bases, in that order; junction bases with no gene match: 6. The CDR3 DNA reads TGTGCCAGCAGTCAACAGGGGTCCGCCTACGAGCAGTACTTC. Its protein product is CASSQQGSAYEQYF.

This rearrangement joins TRBV4-3 to TRBJ2-7; TRBD2 is a possible D gene (5 bases). There are 16 residues in the CDR3. In germline, CDR1 is LGHNA, CDR2 YSLEER. Trimming pared 0 bases from V and 3 bases from J, leaving 15 bases between. Written as DNA, the CDR3 is TGCGCCAGCAGCCAAGATGTAAGCGGCACTTTCTACGAGCAGTACTTC. Protein product: CASSQDVSGTFYEQYF.

This chain links TRBV6-5 with TRBJ1-2; D gene uncertain. This CDR3 spans 11 amino acids. V lost 6 bases, J lost 4 bases, and 6 bases lay in between. Germline values: CDR1 MNHEY, CDR2 SVGAGI. The CDR3 DNA reads TGTGCCAGCAGGAACAGCTATGGCTACACCTTC. This sequence encodes CASRNSYGYTF.

V is TRBV7-3 and J is TRBJ2-1; 11 bases match TRBD2. From germline, CDR1 is SGHTA and CDR2 FQGTGA. There are 16 residues in the CDR3. Unmatched junction bases numbered 6, after V lost 5 bases and J lost 3 bases. In nucleotides, the CDR3 is TGTGCCAGCAGCGCCCCAGGACTAGCGGGCTACAATGAGCAGTTCTTC. Its translation: CASSAPGLAGYNEQFF.

The chain joins TRBV2 to TRBJ2-7, with unresolved D. The germline V and J ends were trimmed by 1 base and 7 bases, with 20 bases remaining between them. This CDR3 has 16 residues. Germline V CDR1 and CDR2: SNHLY, FYNNEI. CDR3 in amino acids: CASSEEKSGLAQEQYF. Here the CDR3 DNA reads TGTGCCAGCAGTGAAGAAAAGAGTGGGCTGGCTCAAGAGCAGTACTTC.

The chain links TRBV4-2 to TRBJ1-1; no clear D. Germline CDR1 LGHNA, CDR2 YNFKEQ. The CDR3 spans 14 residues. Deletions cut 0 bases from V and 6 bases from J, with 11 bases between. CDR3 bases: TGTGCCAGCAGCCAAGAAAGGGTGGGGTCTGAAGCTTTCTTT. It specifies CASSQERVGSEAFF.

This rearrangement joins TRBV29-1 to TRBJ2-1; D is unresolved. This CDR3 is built from 15 residues. The germline V and J ends were trimmed by 3 bases and 0 bases, with 12 bases remaining between them. Germline V gene data show CDR1 as SQVTM and CDR2 as ANQGSEA. The CDR3 spells CSVDRTETSYNEQFF. In nucleotides, the CDR3 is TGCAGCGTTGACCGGACCGAAACCTCCTACAATGAGCAGTTCTTC.

The V call is TRBV7-9, the J call TRBJ2-3; TRBD2 is a possible D gene (7 bases). The CDR3 loop spans 19 amino acids. Germline CDR1 SEHNR, CDR2 FQNEAQ (reference sequence). The V end lost 5 bases, the J end lost 0 bases, and 24 bases lay between the germline ends. The CDR3 DNA follows: TGTGCCAGCAGCCCTGGCGGGGGCACAGGACTACCAAGCACAGATACGCAGTATTTT. Translation: CASSPGGGTGLPSTDTQYF.

This chain joins TRBV4-2 and TRBJ2-7; 15 nucleotides match TRBD2. CDR3 length equals 17 residues. Germline V gene lookup returns CDR1 LGHNA and CDR2 YNFKEQ. The V gene end was trimmed by 1 base and the J gene end by 4 bases; junction bases not matched to a gene: 5. The CDR3 nucleotides read TGTGCCAGCAGCCAAGGGACTAGCGGGAGGGCCGCTTACGAGCAGTACTTC. Translation gives CASSQGTSGRAAYEQYF.

The chain joins TRBV5-1 to TRBJ2-7, with TRBD1 matching over 7 bases. Trimming cost V 1 base and J 4 bases; bases outside gene matches: 5. Germline V CDR1 and CDR2: SGHRS, YFSETQ. The CDR3 is 14 amino acids. The CDR3 DNA reads TGCGCCAGCAGCTTGACCGGGACAGCTTACGAGCAGTACTTC. Its protein is CASSLTGTAYEQYF.

The gene calls are TRBV19 and TRBJ2-5, with TRBD1 as a possible D gene (6 bases). Germline V gene sequence: CDR1 LNHDA, CDR2 SQIVND (reference sequence). The CDR3 contains 14 residues. V was pared by 5 bases and J by 5 bases, with 15 bases between. As DNA, the CDR3 is TGTGCCAGTAGTGGGTATGGACAGAAGGAGACCCAGTACTTC. It translates to CASSGYGQKETQYF.

The rearrangement uses TRBV7-6 and TRBJ2-1; 10 bases match TRBD2. Per the germline V gene, CDR1 is SGHVS and CDR2 is FNYEAQ. J lost 8 bases, V lost 5 bases, and 9 bases had no gene match. The CDR3 loop spans 15 amino acids. The CDR3 DNA reads TGTGCCAGCAGCGACGCTCTGGGACTAGCGCATGAGCAGTTCTTC. This encodes CASSDALGLAHEQFF.

This chain connects TRBV29-1 to TRBJ1-2; TRBD1 is a possible D gene (6 bases). CDR3 length: 14 amino acids. CDR1 and CDR2 from the germline V gene are SQVTM and ANQGSEA. Trimming pared 2 bases from V and 2 bases from J, leaving 12 bases between. This CDR3 reads CSVEHPDRNYGYTF. The CDR3 bases are TGCAGCGTTGAACATCCGGACAGAAACTATGGCTACACCTTC.

This rearrangement joins TRBV7-2 to TRBJ1-2, with D possibly being TRBD1 (6 bases). Trimming took 5 bases from V and 4 from J, leaving 20 bases between them. The germline V gene has CDR1 SGHTA and CDR2 FQGNSA. The CDR3 covers 16 residues. The CDR3 nucleotides read TGTGCCAGCAGCCAACCCTCAGGGGATTGGGGCTATGGCTACACCTTC. Translation: CASSQPSGDWGYGYTF. The whole variable domain, remainder taken from reference TRBV7-2 and TRBJ1-2, is GAGVSQSPSNKVTEKGKDVELRCDPISGHTALYWYRQSLGQGLEFLIYFQGNSAPDKSGLPSDRFSAERTGGSVSTLTIQRTQQEDSAVYLCASSQPSGDWGYGYTFGSGTRLTVV.

V is TRBV6-5 and J is TRBJ2-5; D may be TRBD1 (6 bases). V was pared by 5 bases and J by 5 bases, with 12 bases between. The CDR3 is made up of 13 amino acids. Germline V CDR1 and CDR2: MNHEY, SVGAGI. The CDR3 reads CASSAPGHETQYF. Written as DNA, the CDR3 is TGTGCCAGCAGTGCTCCGGGACACGAGACCCAGTACTTC.

This clone was detected only once. The chain joins TRBV1 to TRBJ2-5; the table's D call of TRBD2 was not tested on the DNA. TRBV1 is labeled a pseudogene. There are 17 residues in the CDR3. CDR3 protein: CTTRARLAAIWGETQYF. The CDR3 DNA follows: TGCACCACCCGAGCCCGACTAGCAGCGATCTGGGGAGAGACCCAGTACTTC.

The chain is built from TRBV6-4 and TRBJ2-7, with TRBD2 matching 10 bases. The CDR3 length is 16 residues. CDR1 and CDR2 from the germline V gene are MRHNA and SNTAGT. V gave up 6 bases and J gave up 3 bases; unmatched junction bases: 11. For the CDR3, the DNA is TGTGCCAGCAGCCGGAATAGCGGGAGGCCTGGCTACGAGCAGTACTTC. Translation: CASSRNSGRPGYEQYF.

V gene TRBV11-3 combines with J gene TRBJ2-5, with TRBD1 identical over 12 bases. In germline, CDR1 is SGHNT, CDR2 YENEEA. The CDR3 has 17 residues. V dropped 4 bases and J dropped 1; count of bases not matched to a gene: 7. The CDR3 region is CASSSGTGGGTQETQYF. CDR3 DNA: TGTGCCAGCAGCTCCGGGACAGGGGGCGGCACCCAAGAGACCCAGTACTTC.

The chain uses TRBV6-1 and TRBJ2-7, with unresolved D. This CDR3 is built from 14 residues. Germline CDR1 and CDR2: MNHNS and SASEGT. V was clipped by 3 bases and J by 0 bases, with 9 bases between them. For the CDR3, the DNA is TGTGCCAGCAGTGAGGGCACCTTCTCCTACGAGCAGTACTTC. Amino acids: CASSEGTFSYEQYF.

The chain links TRBV5-4 to TRBJ2-7, with 11 bases aligning to TRBD2. Germline CDR1 SGHNT, CDR2 YYREEE (reference sequence). The CDR3 length is 15 residues. J gave up 4 bases and V 5 bases, and 8 bases lay outside the gene matches. The CDR3, as DNA: TGTGCCAGCAGTTATGGGGGACTAGCGGTTTACGAGCAGTACTTC. It yields the protein CASSYGGLAVYEQYF.

The rearrangement links TRBV7-2 to TRBJ2-7; 7 bases agree with TRBD1. V gave up 5 bases and J gave up 1 base; unmatched junction bases: 8. The CDR3 loop spans 15 amino acids. Germline lookup yields CDR1 SGHTA and CDR2 FQGNSA. This chain's CDR3 is CASSGGKTGSYEQYF. In DNA form, the CDR3 reads TGTGCCAGCAGCGGAGGAAAGACAGGGTCCTACGAGCAGTACTTC.